The text below deals with one T cell receptor (beta chain). Germline V CDR1 and CDR2: MNHNY, SVGAGI (reference sequence). The CDR3 extends over 13 amino acids. V was cut by 8 bases and J by 4 bases, with 15 bases left in between. Treatment described: oral pan-JAK inhibitor, 5-10 mg twice daily. Collection of lesional scalp punch biopsies and peripheral blood was performed in alopecia areata patients. This entry belongs to a study of CD8+ T cells in alopecia areata. It was cDNA, reverse transcribed from extracted RNA, that served as the sequencing template. This table comes from immunoSEQ multiplex PCR, and its TCRdb copy is limited to in-frame clones, with some not included. The table lists tens of thousands of clones, about two thirds of them singletons, with 15% to 20% in the top ten.

The rearrangement links TRBV6-6 to TRBJ2-7, with a possible D match to TRBD1 (5 bases). Here the sequenced sample was CD8+ T cells sorted from blood, taken between weeks 43 and 45, from a patient treated with tofacitinib. This clonotype was obtained from a human donor with alopecia areata. Here the CDR3 reads CASQDSHRYEQYF. CDR3 sequence (DNA): TGTGCCAGCCAAGACAGCCACCGGTACGAGCAGTACTTC.